This TCR beta chain was found in a study of ipilimumab plus nivolumab after autologous stem cell transplantation. The overall study: DLBCL patients had primary refractory or relapsed disease.

Patients got ipilimumab 1 mg/kg beginning 14 to 28 days post-transplant. Patients got 3 mg/kg IV nivolumab weeks 1, 4, 7, 10, then biweekly through week 26. The germline V and J ends were trimmed by 1 base and 9 bases, with 14 bases remaining between them. CDR3 length: 14 residues. Germline assignment: CDR1 SGHRS and CDR2 YFSETQ. In regard to this clone: Its cognate antigen is unknown.

Study outcomes and limitations: The authors say TCR, Treg and microbiome findings warrant further study.

TCRdb keeps only in-frame clones here, not all; method: immunoSEQ multiplex PCR. The sample holds some 24,000 clones, about 82% seen once. The chain recombines TRBV5-1 with TRBJ1-5; maybe TRBD1 (5 bases). The sequencing used PBMCs, collected in a trial of ipilimumab plus nivolumab as post-transplant consolidation. The origin of this receptor is a male donor with diffuse large B-cell lymphoma. This chain's CDR3 is CASSLSESRGPQHF. DNA of the CDR3: TGCGCCAGCAGCTTGTCGGAGAGTAGGGGGCCCCAGCATTTT.